A single sample is the source of the 26 T cell receptor beta chains below, sequenced in a study of cytomegalovirus exposure and HLA in healthy donors. In the PCR, 60 Vbeta and 13 Jbeta primers were used. The data were produced by immunoSEQ multiplex PCR, yet TCRdb's version contains in-frame clones alone and is incomplete. Counted here are about 130,000 clones, 80% occurring once; the ten biggest clones make up 4.5% to 5.5%. The sequencing sample was made of PBMCs. The receptors stem from a man aged 25 to 45 in good health and CMV-seronegative.

The chain is built from TRBV10-3 and TRBJ2-7; the match to TRBD1 covers 7 bases. The CDR3 spans 13 residues. CDR1 is ENHRY, CDR2 SYGVKD, per germline. V was clipped by 7 bases and J by 7 bases; unmatched bases: 10. The CDR3 here is CAIKGEGAGEQYF. CDR3 bases: TGTGCCATCAAGGGCGAGGGGGCAGGAGAGCAGTACTTC.

A remark on this clone: This specimen includes other DNA sequences encoding the same CDR3. For the CDR3, the DNA is TGCGCCAGCAGCTTGGCTGGGAGTGCTGAAGCTTTCTTT. It is translated as CASSLAGSAEAFF. This sequence joins TRBV5-1 and TRBJ1-1; D call uncertain. Per the germline V gene, CDR1 is SGHRS and CDR2 is YFSETQ. This CDR3 has 13 residues. Trimming cost V 0 bases and J 6 bases, with 9 bases left between them.

This chain connects TRBV5-4 to TRBJ1-5; D unclear. Trimming left V 0 bases short and J 1 base short, with 8 bases between. The length of the CDR3 is 15 residues. The germline gives CDR1 SGHNT, CDR2 YYREEE (reference sequence). CDR3: CASSLAPGSNQPQHF. DNA for the CDR3: TGTGCCAGCAGCTTGGCCCCAGGCAGCAATCAGCCCCAGCATTTT.

Here the CDR3 DNA reads TGCGCCAGCAGCTATGGACAGGGAGAGACCCAGTACTTC. Translation: CASSYGQGETQYF. This rearrangement joins TRBV5-1 to TRBJ2-5, with 8 bases aligning to TRBD1. The CDR3 sequence is 13 residues long. The germline V gene encodes CDR1 SGHRS and CDR2 YFSETQ. The V segment lost 3 bases and the J segment 4 bases; nucleotides outside the gene matches: 2.

This clone occurred a few times. The chain combines TRBV6-5 with TRBJ2-1; 7 positions agree with TRBD1. CDR1 and CDR2 from the germline V gene are MNHEY and SVGAGI. The CDR3 loop spans 14 amino acids. With 4 bases clipped from V and 4 bases from J, the junction kept 4 bases outside the gene matches. The CDR3 here is CASSSWDRYNEQFF. CDR3 in DNA: TGTGCCAGCAGTTCCTGGGACAGATACAATGAGCAGTTCTTC.

The chain has TRBV7-8 and TRBJ2-6; the match to TRBD1 covers 8 bases. Germline-derived CDR1 and CDR2 are SGHVS and FQNEAQ. The CDR3 is 18 residues long. J was trimmed by 2 bases and V by 0 bases; bases with no gene match: 6. In DNA, the CDR3 is TGTGCCAGCAGCTTAGCGGGCAGGGGGCTCCCTGGGGCCAACGTCCTGACTTTC. Translating it yields CASSLAGRGLPGANVLTF. The variable domain in full, with the rest retrieved from reference TRBV7-8 and TRBJ2-6, is GAGVSQSPRYKVAKRGQDVALRCDPISGHVSLFWYQQALGQGPEFLTYFQNEAQLDKSGLPSDRFFAERPEGSVSTLKIQRTQQEDSAVYLCASSLAGRGLPGANVLTFGAGSRLTVL.

The genes are TRBV9 and TRBJ2-3; 7 nucleotides match TRBD2. The V gene end was trimmed by 0 bases and the J gene end by 4 bases; junction bases not matched to a gene: 11. The germline V gene has CDR1 SGDLS and CDR2 YYNGEE. This CDR3 spans 17 amino acids. The CDR3 bases are TGTGCCAGCAGCGTAGCTCGCAGGACTAGACGTCCAGATACGCAGTATTTT. It encodes CASSVARRTRRPDTQYF.

The rearrangement uses TRBV19 and TRBJ1-5, with 8 bases lining up with TRBD1. Losses at the gene ends were 4 bases for V and 1 base for J; bases not matched to a gene: 9. Germline V gene lookup returns CDR1 LNHDA and CDR2 SQIVND (reference sequence). The CDR3 extends over 17 amino acids. CDR3: CASSKMDRDRSNQPQHF. The CDR3 DNA reads TGTGCCAGTAGTAAAATGGACAGGGATCGCAGCAATCAGCCCCAGCATTTT.

The chain uses TRBV4-3 and TRBJ1-2, with 7 bases matching TRBD1. CDR3 length equals 17 residues. Germline loops: CDR1 LGHNA, CDR2 YSLEER. V lost 3 bases and J lost 4; bases outside the gene matches: 14. The CDR3 DNA reads TGCGCCAGCAGCCAGGACTCCGAGACAGGGCGGGTCTATGGCTACACCTTC. Translating gives CASSQDSETGRVYGYTF.

This chain joins TRBV5-1 and TRBJ1-1; no clear D. Looked up from germline, CDR1 is SGHRS and CDR2 is YFSETQ. There are 14 residues in the CDR3. V shed 2 bases and J shed 5 bases, with 13 bases lying between them. CDR3 in DNA: TGCGCCAGCAGCTTAGAGGGCCGAGAGACTGAAGCTTTCTTT. Residues: CASSLEGRETEAFF.

The rearrangement joins TRBV5-6 to TRBJ2-5; 10 nucleotides agree with TRBD2. The CDR3 has 15 residues. CDR1 is SGHDT, CDR2 YYEEEE, per germline. Trimming at V came to 0 bases and at J to 5 bases, leaving 4 bases not matched to a gene. This chain's CDR3 is CASSLVGAGGETQYF. The CDR3 region has the DNA TGTGCCAGCAGCTTGGTCGGAGCGGGAGGGGAGACCCAGTACTTC.

V usage is TRBV7-8 and J usage is TRBJ2-1; 10 nucleotides line up with TRBD2. The germline V gene encodes CDR1 SGHVS and CDR2 FQNEAQ. The CDR3 has 17 amino acids. V was pared by 5 bases and J by 5 bases, with 12 bases of the junction left unmatched. The CDR3 DNA reads TGTGCCAGCAGCCGAAAGTACCTAGCGGGGGCCGACAATGAGCAGTTCTTC. Its protein is CASSRKYLAGADNEQFF.

A single count supports this clone. The V gene is TRBV6-6, the J gene TRBJ1-2, with 7 bases lining up with TRBD1. CDR1 is MNHNY and CDR2 is SVGAGI in the germline V gene (reference sequence). The V and J ends lost 7 bases and 7 bases, in that order; junction bases with no gene match: 12. This CDR3 has 14 amino acids. The CDR3 spells CASTLQGKRAGYTF. CDR3 coding DNA: TGTGCCAGCACCTTACAGGGGAAGAGAGCTGGCTACACCTTC.

The chain recombines TRBV6-6 with TRBJ1-5, with D hard to call. From germline, CDR1 is MNHNY and CDR2 SVGAGI (reference sequence). The CDR3 has 13 residues. Trimming stripped 5 bases from V and 1 base from J, with 6 bases between. CDR3 amino acids: CASSTTSNQPQHF. In DNA form, the CDR3 reads TGTGCCAGCAGTACGACAAGCAATCAGCCCCAGCATTTT.

The gene calls are TRBV5-6 and TRBJ1-2, with D possibly matching TRBD1 (6 bases). Trimming shortened V by 4 bases and J by 4 bases, and 14 bases separated the two germline ends. The germline CDR1 and CDR2 sequences are SGHDT and YYEEEE. The CDR3 length is 14 residues. CDR3 coding DNA: TGTGCCAGCAGCGTAGGAAACAGGGCCTATGGCTACACCTTC. It specifies CASSVGNRAYGYTF.

The chain uses TRBV15 and TRBJ2-7; TRBD1 agrees at 7 bases. The length of the CDR3 is 12 residues. Germline V gives CDR1 LNHNV, CDR2 YYDKDF (reference sequence). V shed 5 bases and J 7 bases; nucleotides not matched to a gene: 5. The CDR3 nucleotides read TGTGCCACCAGCGGGGACAGAAGGGAGCAGTACTTC. Translating it yields CATSGDRREQYF.

V gene TRBV7-6 combines with J gene TRBJ2-7; 10 positions agree with TRBD1. The CDR3 runs 16 residues. The germline V gene has CDR1 SGHVS and CDR2 FNYEAQ. V gave up 5 bases and J gave up 6 bases; unmatched junction bases: 13. The CDR3 region is CASSLQPGQGLIEQYF. The CDR3 DNA is TGTGCCAGCAGCCTGCAACCGGGACAGGGGCTTATCGAGCAGTACTTC.

The chain joins TRBV6-5 to TRBJ2-7; D possibly corresponds to TRBD2 (5 bases). The length of the CDR3 is 14 residues. The V gene lost 4 bases and the J gene lost 0 bases, with 10 bases spanning the gap. The germline gives CDR1 MNHEY, CDR2 SVGAGI. CDR3 nucleotides: TGTGCCAGCAGTTTTGGCCGGGACTCCTACGAGCAGTACTTC. Protein sequence: CASSFGRDSYEQYF.

The chain couples TRBV11-2 to TRBJ2-7, with TRBD1 identical over 8 bases. Germline trimming cut 6 bases from V and 4 bases from J; bases unmatched to any gene: 5. The CDR3 loop spans 13 amino acids. The germline V gene has CDR1 SGHAT and CDR2 FQNNGV. The CDR3 DNA reads TGTGCCAGCAGTCGGACAGGGATATACGAGCAGTACTTC. Translated, it gives CASSRTGIYEQYF.

This clone was picked up one time. V and J are TRBV19 and TRBJ1-5, with 8 nucleotides matching TRBD1. Germline V gene data show CDR1 as LNHDA and CDR2 as SQIVND (reference sequence). The CDR3 extends over 15 amino acids. Trimming at V came to 7 bases and at J to 5 bases, leaving 10 bases not matched to a gene. The CDR3 DNA reads as TGTGCCAGTAAACCGGACAGGGCGAGGGATCAGCCCCAGCATTTT. Translating gives CASKPDRARDQPQHF. Based on the CDR3 plus reference TRBV19 and TRBJ1-5, the full variable domain is DGGITQSPKYLFRKEGQNVTLSCEQNLNHDAMYWYRQDPGQGLRLIYYSQIVNDFQKGDIAEGYSVSREKKESFPLTVTSAQKNPTAFYLCASKPDRARDQPQHFGDGTRLSIL.

The V gene is TRBV19, the J gene TRBJ2-1; TRBD2 agrees at 9 bases. Germline CDR1 and CDR2: LNHDA and SQIVND (reference sequence). The V segment lost 3 bases and the J segment 4 bases; nucleotides outside the gene matches: 4. This CDR3 has 15 amino acids. The CDR3 DNA reads TGTGCCAGTAGTATGGCTAGCGGGGCGTACAATGAGCAGTTCTTC. This encodes CASSMASGAYNEQFF.

The chain employs TRBV5-1 and TRBJ2-5, with 11 positions matching TRBD2. V gave up 4 bases and J gave up 2 bases; unmatched junction bases: 4. The germline V gene encodes CDR1 SGHRS and CDR2 YFSETQ. The CDR3 length is 15 residues. This chain's CDR3 is CASSPLAGVQETQYF. In DNA, the CDR3 is TGCGCCAGCAGCCCACTAGCGGGGGTTCAAGAGACCCAGTACTTC.

The gene calls are TRBV6-5 and TRBJ2-1, with 9 bases that match TRBD1. The germline CDR1 and CDR2 sequences are MNHEY and SVGAGI. V lost 2 bases to trimming and J lost 5 bases; unmatched junction nucleotides: 4. The CDR3 contains 15 residues. CDR3 DNA: TGTGCCAGCAGTTACCGTGGACAGGGGAACAATGAGCAGTTCTTC. Protein: CASSYRGQGNNEQFF.

This clone was recorded only once. The V gene is TRBV4-3, the J gene TRBJ1-4; D remains unclear. The CDR3 extends over 16 amino acids. CDR1 and CDR2 from the germline V gene are LGHNA and YSLEER. The V and J ends lost 0 bases and 1 base respectively, with 9 bases between them. The CDR3 here is CASSQDGLGTNEKLFF. The CDR3 DNA reads as TGCGCCAGCAGCCAAGACGGACTTGGAACTAATGAAAAACTGTTTTTT.

The chain combines TRBV15 with TRBJ2-7, with TRBD1 matching over 12 bases. J was trimmed by 9 bases and V by 0 bases; bases with no gene match: 15. The CDR3 runs 18 residues. Germline values: CDR1 LNHNV, CDR2 YYDKDF (reference sequence). DNA for the CDR3: TGTGCCACCAGCAGAGACAAATCGGGACAGGGGGCGGCAAAGGGGCAGTACTTC. Amino acid sequence: CATSRDKSGQGAAKGQYF.

This rearrangement joins TRBV6-1 to TRBJ2-7; D perhaps matches TRBD2 (6 bases). Trimming removed 6 bases from V and 6 bases from J, with 12 bases in between. CDR1 MNHNS and CDR2 SASEGT come from the germline V gene. This CDR3 is 12 amino acids long. CDR3 sequence reads: CASSAGGVEQYF. For the CDR3, the DNA is TGTGCCAGCAGCGCAGGAGGGGTCGAGCAGTACTTC.